The clone carrying this TCR beta chain was observed at least ten times. Antigen: not known. The data derive from a study of identical twins. Study outcomes and limitations: Sequences that were beta out-of-frame showed weaker excess twin sharing.

Germline values: CDR1 GTSNPN, CDR2 SVGIG (reference sequence). Trimming stripped 8 bases from V and 0 bases from J, with 14 bases between. This CDR3 spans 15 amino acids. TCRdb itself ran the 5' RACE reads through MiXCR, one entry per CDR3 protein. Among around 100,000 distinct CDR3 sequences listed, 5.9% were seen once. The chain has TRBV30 and TRBJ1-6; maybe TRBD1 (6 bases). This TCR was sampled from a woman aged 50 to 60 in good health. What was sequenced was memory T cells sorted from blood. The CDR3 sequence: CARGQTSSYNSPLHF. DNA of the CDR3: TGTGCCCGTGGACAGACCAGCTCCTATAATTCACCCCTCCACTTT.